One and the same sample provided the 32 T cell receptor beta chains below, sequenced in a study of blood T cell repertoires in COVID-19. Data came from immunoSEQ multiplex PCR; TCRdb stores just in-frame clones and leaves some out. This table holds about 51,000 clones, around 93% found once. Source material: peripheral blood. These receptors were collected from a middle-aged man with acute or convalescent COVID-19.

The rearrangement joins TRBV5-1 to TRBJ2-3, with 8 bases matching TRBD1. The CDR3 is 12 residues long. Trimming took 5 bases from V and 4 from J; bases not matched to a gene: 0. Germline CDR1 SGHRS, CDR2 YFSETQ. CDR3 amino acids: CASRTGADTQYF. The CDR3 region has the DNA TGCGCCAGCAGGACAGGGGCAGATACGCAGTATTTT.

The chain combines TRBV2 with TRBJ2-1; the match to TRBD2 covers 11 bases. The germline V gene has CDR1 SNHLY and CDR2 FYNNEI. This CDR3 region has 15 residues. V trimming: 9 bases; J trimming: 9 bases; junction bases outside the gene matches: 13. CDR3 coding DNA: TGTGCCAGTCAGTTACTAGCGGGGGTGGTCAGTGAGCAGTTCTTC. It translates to CASQLLAGVVSEQFF.

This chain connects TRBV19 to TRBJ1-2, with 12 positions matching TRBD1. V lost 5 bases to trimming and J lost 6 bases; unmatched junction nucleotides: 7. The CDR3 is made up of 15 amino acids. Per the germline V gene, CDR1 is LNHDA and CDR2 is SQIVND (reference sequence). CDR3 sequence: CASSPGTGGFDGYTF. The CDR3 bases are TGTGCCAGTAGTCCTGGGACAGGGGGCTTCGATGGCTACACCTTC.

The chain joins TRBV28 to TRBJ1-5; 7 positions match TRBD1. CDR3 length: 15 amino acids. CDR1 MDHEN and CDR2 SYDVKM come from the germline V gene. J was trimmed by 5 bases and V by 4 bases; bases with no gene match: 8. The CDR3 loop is CASSYRGQRDQPQHF. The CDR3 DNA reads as TGTGCCAGCAGTTACAGGGGCCAGCGAGATCAGCCCCAGCATTTT.

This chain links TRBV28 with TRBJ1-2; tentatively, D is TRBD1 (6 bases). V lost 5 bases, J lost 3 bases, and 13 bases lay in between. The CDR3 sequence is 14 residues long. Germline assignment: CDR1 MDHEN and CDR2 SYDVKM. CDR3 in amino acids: CASSLGQSYYGYTF. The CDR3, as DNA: TGTGCCAGCAGTCTAGGACAGAGTTACTATGGCTACACCTTC.

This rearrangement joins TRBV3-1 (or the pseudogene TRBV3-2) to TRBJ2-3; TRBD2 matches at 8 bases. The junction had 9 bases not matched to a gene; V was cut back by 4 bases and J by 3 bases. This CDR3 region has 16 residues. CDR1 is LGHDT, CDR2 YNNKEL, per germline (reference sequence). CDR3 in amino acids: CASSRFMVAGTDTQYF. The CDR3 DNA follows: TGTGCCAGCAGCCGATTTATGGTAGCGGGGACAGATACGCAGTATTTT.

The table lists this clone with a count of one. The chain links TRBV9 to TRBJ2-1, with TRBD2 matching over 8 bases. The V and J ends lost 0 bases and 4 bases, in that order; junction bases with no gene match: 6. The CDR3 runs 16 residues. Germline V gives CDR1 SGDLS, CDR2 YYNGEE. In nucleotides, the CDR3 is TGTGCCAGCAGCGTAGCCCCAGCGGGGGTATACAATGAGCAGTTCTTC. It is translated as CASSVAPAGVYNEQFF.

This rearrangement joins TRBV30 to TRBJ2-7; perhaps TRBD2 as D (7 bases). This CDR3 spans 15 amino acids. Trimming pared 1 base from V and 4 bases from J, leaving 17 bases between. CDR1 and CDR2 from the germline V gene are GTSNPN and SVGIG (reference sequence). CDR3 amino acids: CAWSGGASGEYEQYF. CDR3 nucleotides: TGTGCCTGGAGTGGGGGGGCTAGCGGAGAGTACGAGCAGTACTTC.

CDR3 amino acids: CATSGGLSTDTQYF. The CDR3 region has the DNA TGTGCCACCAGTGGGGGACTAAGCACAGATACGCAGTATTTT. The V and J genes are TRBV24-1 and TRBJ2-3; 7 bases are a match to TRBD2. The germline gives CDR1 KGHDR, CDR2 SFDVKD. The CDR3 sequence is 14 residues long. V was pared by 5 bases and J by 0 bases, with 1 base of the junction left unmatched.

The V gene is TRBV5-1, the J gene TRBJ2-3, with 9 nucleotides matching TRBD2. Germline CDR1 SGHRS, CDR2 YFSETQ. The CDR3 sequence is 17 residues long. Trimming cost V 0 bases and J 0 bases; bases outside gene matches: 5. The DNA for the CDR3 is TGCGCCAGCAGCTTGGCACAGACTAGCGGTAGCACAGATACGCAGTATTTT. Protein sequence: CASSLAQTSGSTDTQYF.

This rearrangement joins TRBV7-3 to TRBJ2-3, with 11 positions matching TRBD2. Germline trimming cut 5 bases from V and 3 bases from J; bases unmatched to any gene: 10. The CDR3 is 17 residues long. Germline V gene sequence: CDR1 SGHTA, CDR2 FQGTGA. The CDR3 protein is CASSRSGGAVGTDTQYF. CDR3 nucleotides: TGTGCCAGCAGCCGTAGCGGGGGGGCCGTAGGAACAGATACGCAGTATTTT.

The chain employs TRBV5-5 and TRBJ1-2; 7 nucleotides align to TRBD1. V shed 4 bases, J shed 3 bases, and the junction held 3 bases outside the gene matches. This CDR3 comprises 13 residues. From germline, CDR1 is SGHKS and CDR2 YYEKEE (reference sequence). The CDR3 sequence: CASSRDRDYGYTF. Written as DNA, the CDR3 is TGTGCCAGCAGCCGCGACAGGGACTATGGCTACACCTTC.

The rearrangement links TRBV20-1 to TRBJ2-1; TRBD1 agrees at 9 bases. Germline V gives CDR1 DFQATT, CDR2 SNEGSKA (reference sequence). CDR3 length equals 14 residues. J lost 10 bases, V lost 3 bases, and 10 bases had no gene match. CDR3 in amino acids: CSASYGTGLIEQFF. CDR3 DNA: TGCAGTGCTAGTTACGGGACAGGGCTCATAGAGCAGTTCTTC.

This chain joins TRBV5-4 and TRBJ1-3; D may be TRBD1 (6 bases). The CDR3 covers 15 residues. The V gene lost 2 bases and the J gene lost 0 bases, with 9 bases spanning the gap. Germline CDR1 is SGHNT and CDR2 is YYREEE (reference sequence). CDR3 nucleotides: TGTGCCAGCAGCTTAGGACAGAGCTCTGGAAACACCATATATTTT. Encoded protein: CASSLGQSSGNTIYF.

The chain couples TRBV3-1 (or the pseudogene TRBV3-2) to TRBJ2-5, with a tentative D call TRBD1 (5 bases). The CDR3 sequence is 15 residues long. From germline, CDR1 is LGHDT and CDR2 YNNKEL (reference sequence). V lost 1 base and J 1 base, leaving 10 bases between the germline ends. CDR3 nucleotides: TGTGCCAGCAGCCAAGCTACAGGTAGCCAAGAGACCCAGTACTTC. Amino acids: CASSQATGSQETQYF.

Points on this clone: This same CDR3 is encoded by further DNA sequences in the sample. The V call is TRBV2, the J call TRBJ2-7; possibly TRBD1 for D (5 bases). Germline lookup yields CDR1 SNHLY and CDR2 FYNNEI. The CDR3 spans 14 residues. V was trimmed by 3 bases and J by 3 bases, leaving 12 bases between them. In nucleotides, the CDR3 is TGTGCCAGCAGTGAGCAAGGGGAAAGCTACGAGCAGTACTTC. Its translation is CASSEQGESYEQYF.

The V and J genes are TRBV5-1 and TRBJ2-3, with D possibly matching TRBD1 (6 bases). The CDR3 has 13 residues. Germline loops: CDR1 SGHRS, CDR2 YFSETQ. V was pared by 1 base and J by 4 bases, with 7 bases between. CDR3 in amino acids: CASSLWGPDTQYF. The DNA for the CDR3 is TGCGCCAGCAGCTTGTGGGGGCCAGATACGCAGTATTTT.

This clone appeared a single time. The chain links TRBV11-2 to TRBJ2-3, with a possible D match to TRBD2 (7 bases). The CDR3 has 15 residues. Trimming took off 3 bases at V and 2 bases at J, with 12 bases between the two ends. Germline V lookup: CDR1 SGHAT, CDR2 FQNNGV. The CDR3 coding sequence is TGTGCCAGCAGCTTGGGGGGGGCGAACACAGATACGCAGTATTTT. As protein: CASSLGGANTDTQYF. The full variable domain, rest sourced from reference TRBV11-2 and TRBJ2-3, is EAGVAQSPRYKIIEKRQSVAFWCNPISGHATLYWYQQILGQGPKLLIQFQNNGVVDDSQLPKDRFSAERLKGVDSTLKIQPAKLEDSAVYLCASSLGGANTDTQYFGPGTRLTVL.

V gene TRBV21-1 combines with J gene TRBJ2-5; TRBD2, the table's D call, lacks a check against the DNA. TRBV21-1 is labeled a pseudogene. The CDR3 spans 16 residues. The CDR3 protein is CASSGQLAGDRETQYF. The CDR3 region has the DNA TGTGCCAGCAGCGGTCAACTAGCGGGGGATAGGGAGACCCAGTACTTC.

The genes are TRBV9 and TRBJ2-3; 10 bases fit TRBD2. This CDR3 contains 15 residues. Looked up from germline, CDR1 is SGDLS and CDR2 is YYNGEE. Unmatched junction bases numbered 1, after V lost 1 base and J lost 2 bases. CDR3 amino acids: CASSVSGGATDTQYF. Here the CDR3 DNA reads TGTGCCAGCAGCGTAAGCGGGGGGGCCACAGATACGCAGTATTTT. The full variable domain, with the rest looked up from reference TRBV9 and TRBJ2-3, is DSGVTQTPKHLITATGQRVTLRCSPRSGDLSVYWYQQSLDQGLQFLIQYYNGEERAKGNILERFSAQQFPDLHSELNLSSLELGDSALYFCASSVSGGATDTQYFGPGTRLTVL.

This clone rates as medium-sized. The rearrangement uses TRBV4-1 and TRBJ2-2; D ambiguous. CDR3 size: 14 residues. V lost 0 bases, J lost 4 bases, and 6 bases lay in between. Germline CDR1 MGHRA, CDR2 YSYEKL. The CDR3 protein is CASSQEFRTGELFF. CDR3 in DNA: TGCGCCAGCAGCCAAGAGTTCCGCACCGGGGAGCTGTTTTTT.

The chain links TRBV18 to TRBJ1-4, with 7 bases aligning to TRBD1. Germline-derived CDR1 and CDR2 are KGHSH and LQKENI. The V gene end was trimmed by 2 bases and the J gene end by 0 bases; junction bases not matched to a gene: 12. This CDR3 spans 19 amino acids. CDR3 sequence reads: CASSPEILWDRATNEKLFF. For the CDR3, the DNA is TGTGCCAGCTCACCAGAGATTCTTTGGGACAGAGCAACTAATGAAAAACTGTTTTTT.

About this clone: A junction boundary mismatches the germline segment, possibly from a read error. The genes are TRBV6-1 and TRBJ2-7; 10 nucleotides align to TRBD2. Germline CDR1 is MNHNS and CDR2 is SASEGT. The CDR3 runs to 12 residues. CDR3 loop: CASSDPSGGLHF. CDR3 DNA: TGTGCCAGCAGTGACCCTAGCGGGGGCCTTCACTTC.

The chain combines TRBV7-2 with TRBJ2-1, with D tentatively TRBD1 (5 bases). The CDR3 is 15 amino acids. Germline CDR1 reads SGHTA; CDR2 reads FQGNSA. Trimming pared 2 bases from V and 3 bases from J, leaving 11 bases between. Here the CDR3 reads CASSLSKQDYNEQFF. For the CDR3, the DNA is TGTGCCAGCAGCTTAAGTAAACAGGACTACAATGAGCAGTTCTTC.

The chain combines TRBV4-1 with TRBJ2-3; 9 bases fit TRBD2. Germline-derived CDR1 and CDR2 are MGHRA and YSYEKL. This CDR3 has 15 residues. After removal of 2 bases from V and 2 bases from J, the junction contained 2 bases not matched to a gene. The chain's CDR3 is CASSQIAGDTDTQYF. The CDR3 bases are TGCGCCAGCAGCCAAATAGCGGGGGACACAGATACGCAGTATTTT.

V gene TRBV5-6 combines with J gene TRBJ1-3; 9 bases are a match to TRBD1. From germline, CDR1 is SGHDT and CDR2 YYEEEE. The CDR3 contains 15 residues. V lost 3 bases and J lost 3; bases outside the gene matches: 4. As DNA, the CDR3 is TGTGCCAGCAGCTATAGGACAGGGGTTGGAAACACCATATATTTT. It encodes CASSYRTGVGNTIYF.

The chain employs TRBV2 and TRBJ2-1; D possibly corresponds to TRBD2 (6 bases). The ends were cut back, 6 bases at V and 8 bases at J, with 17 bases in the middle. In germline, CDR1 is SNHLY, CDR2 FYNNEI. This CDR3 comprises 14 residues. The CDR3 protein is CASRISREEDEQFF. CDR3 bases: TGTGCCAGCAGAATTAGCAGGGAGGAGGATGAGCAGTTCTTC.

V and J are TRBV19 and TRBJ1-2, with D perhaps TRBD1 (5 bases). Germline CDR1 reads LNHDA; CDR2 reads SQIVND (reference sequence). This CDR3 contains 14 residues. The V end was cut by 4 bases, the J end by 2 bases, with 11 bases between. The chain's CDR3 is CASSKVDRNYGYTF. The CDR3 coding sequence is TGTGCCAGTAGTAAGGTTGACAGAAACTATGGCTACACCTTC. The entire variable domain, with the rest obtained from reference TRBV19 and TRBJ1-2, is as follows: DGGITQSPKYLFRKEGQNVTLSCEQNLNHDAMYWYRQDPGQGLRLIYYSQIVNDFQKGDIAEGYSVSREKKESFPLTVTSAQKNPTAFYLCASSKVDRNYGYTFGSGTRLTVV.

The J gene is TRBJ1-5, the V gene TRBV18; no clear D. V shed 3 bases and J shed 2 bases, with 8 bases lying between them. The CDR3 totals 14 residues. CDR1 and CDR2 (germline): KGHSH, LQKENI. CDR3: CASSPTGGNQPQHF. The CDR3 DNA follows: TGTGCCAGCTCACCGACCGGGGGCAATCAGCCCCAGCATTTT.

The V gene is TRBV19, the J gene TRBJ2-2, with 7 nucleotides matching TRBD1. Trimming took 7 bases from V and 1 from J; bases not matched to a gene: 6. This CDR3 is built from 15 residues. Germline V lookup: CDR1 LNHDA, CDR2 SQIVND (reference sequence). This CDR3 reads CASTLYRGNTGELFF. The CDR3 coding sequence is TGTGCCAGTACCTTATACAGGGGGAACACCGGGGAGCTGTTTTTT.

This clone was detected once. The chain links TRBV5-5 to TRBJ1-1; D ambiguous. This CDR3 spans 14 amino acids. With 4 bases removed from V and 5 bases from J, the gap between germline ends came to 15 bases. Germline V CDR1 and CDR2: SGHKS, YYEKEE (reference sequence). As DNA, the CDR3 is TGTGCCAGCAGCAAGGCGGGAGTTGATACTGAAGCTTTCTTT. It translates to CASSKAGVDTEAFF.

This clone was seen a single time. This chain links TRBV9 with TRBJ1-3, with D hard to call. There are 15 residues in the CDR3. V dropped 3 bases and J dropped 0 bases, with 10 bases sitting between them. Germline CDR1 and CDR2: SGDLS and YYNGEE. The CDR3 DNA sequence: TGTGCCAGCAGCGAAAGCGCCTTCTCTGGAAACACCATATATTTT. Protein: CASSESAFSGNTIYF.